These 25 T cell receptor beta chains were sequenced from one sample in a study of response to subunit inactivated influenza vaccine. Each CDR3 protein is one row after TCRdb ran MiXCR on the RT-PCR reads. The sample consists of 530,000 or so distinct CDR3 sequences, 25% of them appearing once. Sample: CD4+ T cells sorted from PBMCs, taken 4 to 6 days after vaccination. These receptors all come from a man aged 45-65 years who received an inactivated influenza vaccine.

The rearrangement uses TRBV6-5 and TRBJ1-1; maybe TRBD1 (6 bases). This CDR3 has 12 amino acids. Trimming stripped 9 bases from V and 13 bases from J, with 21 bases between. The germline CDR1 and CDR2 sequences are MNHEY and SVGAGI. The CDR3 nucleotides are TGTGCCAGTACCCCAGGGGTGGGATGGGTTTTCTTT. This encodes CASTPGVGWVFF.

V and J are TRBV30 and TRBJ1-6; 7 bases match TRBD1. The CDR3 totals 14 residues. Germline V gene sequence: CDR1 GTSNPN, CDR2 SVGIG (reference sequence). V lost 8 bases, J lost 6 bases, and 10 bases stayed unmatched. As DNA, the CDR3 is TGTGCCCGACACACAGGGGATTTTAATTCACCCCTCCACTTT. This gives the protein CARHTGDFNSPLHF.

This rearrangement joins TRBV5-1 to TRBJ2-5, with D possibly matching TRBD2 (5 bases). Trimming took off 3 bases at V and 5 bases at J, with 20 bases between the two ends. CDR1 is SGHRS and CDR2 is YFSETQ in the germline V gene. The CDR3 is 16 amino acids. This chain's CDR3 is CASSSEGRAGGETQYF. As DNA, the CDR3 is TGCGCCAGCAGCTCCGAAGGGCGGGCAGGCGGGGAGACCCAGTACTTC.

The chain is built from TRBV4-3 and TRBJ2-7; D is tentatively TRBD1 or TRBD2 (5 bases each). Trimming removed 0 bases at V and 2 bases at J, with 11 bases between. CDR1 and CDR2 from the germline V gene are LGHNA and YSLEER. The CDR3 consists of 15 residues. CDR3 DNA sequence: TGCGCCAGCAGCCAAGAAAGGGACCGTACCTACGAGCAGTACTTC. Encoded protein: CASSQERDRTYEQYF.

CDR3 region: CASSQESLWKGPPSSYEQYF. CDR3 bases: TGTGCCAGCAGCCAAGAGAGCCTGTGGAAGGGTCCGCCAAGCTCCTACGAGCAGTACTTC. V is TRBV4-2 and J is TRBJ2-7; no firm D call. Between the trimmed V and J ends, which lost 0 bases and 0 bases, there was a span of 24 bases. CDR1 and CDR2 from the germline V gene are LGHNA and YNFKEQ. This CDR3 region has 20 residues.

This chain links TRBV12-3 or TRBV12-4 with TRBJ1-4, with TRBD1 matching over 7 bases. The CDR3 spans 14 residues. The J segment lost 5 bases and the V segment lost 6 bases, leaving 6 bases of the junction unmatched. CDR3 amino acids: CASRLTGRNEKLFF. CDR3 bases: TGTGCCAGCAGGCTGACAGGGAGGAATGAAAAACTGTTTTTT.

The gene calls are TRBV12-3 or TRBV12-4 and TRBJ2-3, with 9 bases fitting TRBD1. The V and J ends lost 3 bases and 6 bases, in that order; junction bases with no gene match: 10. The CDR3 runs 16 residues. CDR3 sequence (DNA): TGTGCCAGCAGTTTTGCGATGGGACAGGGTCTGGATACGCAGTATTTT. Its translation: CASSFAMGQGLDTQYF.

This clonotype has just a few counts. The CDR3 here is CASSFGTVRSREQYF. The CDR3 DNA reads TGTGCCAGCAGTTTCGGCACAGTACGCTCTCGCGAGCAGTACTTC. This sequence joins TRBV12-3 or TRBV12-4 and TRBJ2-7; no clear D gene. V shed 3 bases and J shed 6 bases, with 18 bases lying between them. The length of the CDR3 is 15 residues.

This clonotype was detected a few times. CDR3 bases: TGCAGCGGAGAAGCTAGCGGGAGGAAAGAGACCCAGTACTTC. It yields the protein CSGEASGRKETQYF. This chain joins TRBV29-1 and TRBJ2-5, with TRBD2 matching 11 bases. V lost 7 bases, J lost 3 bases, and 7 bases stayed unmatched. CDR1 is SQVTM and CDR2 is ANQGSEA in the germline V gene. The CDR3 runs to 14 residues.

The rearrangement uses TRBV3-1 and TRBJ2-7; the D is unclear. Germline V CDR1 and CDR2: LGHDT, YNNKEL (reference sequence). This CDR3 has 16 amino acids. Trimming removed 2 bases from V and 0 bases from J, with 14 bases in between. In nucleotides, the CDR3 is TGTGCCAGCAGCCAAAATAGTGACCTTAGCTCCTACGAGCAGTACTTC. Translating gives CASSQNSDLSSYEQYF.

This clonotype was found a few times. V and J are TRBV29-1 and TRBJ2-3; unclear D gene. CDR3 length: 15 amino acids. Germline loops: CDR1 SQVTM, CDR2 ANQGSEA. V lost 1 base and J lost 2, with 13 bases in between. CDR3: CSVEVGQSLTDTQYF. CDR3 nucleotide sequence: TGCAGCGTTGAAGTGGGCCAGTCTCTCACAGATACGCAGTATTTT.

This clonotype was picked up a small number of times. The chain joins TRBV4-2 to TRBJ1-6; 9 bases are shared with TRBD1. Germline CDR1 LGHNA, CDR2 YNFKEQ. J lost 9 bases, V lost 5 bases, and 17 bases had no gene match. The CDR3 has 18 residues. CDR3 protein: CASSSRGTGTTGTSPLHF. DNA for the CDR3: TGTGCCAGCAGCTCAAGGGGGACAGGGACAACCGGGACTTCACCCCTCCACTTT.

The chain is built from TRBV21-1 and TRBJ2-3; the table's D call of TRBD2 was not tested on the DNA. TRBV21-1 is a pseudogene segment. This CDR3 region has 15 residues. This chain's CDR3 is CASSTTSGATDTQYF. The CDR3 coding sequence is TGTGCCAGCAGCACCACTAGCGGAGCCACAGATACGCAGTATTTT.

The chain recombines TRBV5-6 with TRBJ2-3, with TRBD1 matching over 8 bases. Germline-derived CDR1 and CDR2 are SGHDT and YYEEEE. CDR3 size: 14 residues. J gave up 3 bases and V 4 bases, and 4 bases lay outside the gene matches. The CDR3 DNA sequence: TGTGCCAGCAGCCAGGACAGGGAGACAGATACGCAGTATTTT. This gives the protein CASSQDRETDTQYF.

The chain employs TRBV6-1 and TRBJ2-2; no reliable D call. V shed 6 bases and J shed 1 base, with 6 bases lying between them. CDR1 MNHNS and CDR2 SASEGT come from the germline V gene. CDR3 length: 13 amino acids. In DNA form, the CDR3 reads TGTGCCAGCAGCTGGAAGAACACCGGGGAGCTGTTTTTT. Its protein is CASSWKNTGELFF.

This clonotype was seen once. This chain links TRBV12-3 or TRBV12-4 with TRBJ2-5; 8 bases agree with TRBD2. Trimming cost V 0 bases and J 0 bases; bases outside gene matches: 3. CDR3 length: 16 residues. The CDR3 DNA reads TGTGCCAGCAGTTTAGCGCGACTAGCGAACCAAGAGACCCAGTACTTC. Translation: CASSLARLANQETQYF.

A few counts support this clonotype. The chain recombines TRBV12-3 or TRBV12-4 with TRBJ2-3, with D uncertain. The CDR3 has 13 amino acids. V gave up 6 bases and J gave up 2 bases, with 9 bases separating them. The CDR3 is CASRTGYTDTQYF. The CDR3 DNA follows: TGTGCCAGCAGGACGGGTTACACAGATACGCAGTATTTT.

This clonotype was picked up a small number of times. The gene calls are TRBV6-1 and TRBJ2-5, with 11 nucleotides matching TRBD2. V was clipped by 6 bases and J by 5 bases; unmatched bases: 5. This CDR3 region has 14 residues. Germline-derived CDR1 and CDR2 are MNHNS and SASEGT. CDR3: CASRLAGAGETQYF. The DNA of the CDR3 is TGTGCCAGCAGACTAGCGGGAGCGGGGGAGACCCAGTACTTC.

This clonotype was found a few times. The chain uses TRBV28 and TRBJ1-5; D not resolved. The germline gives CDR1 MDHEN, CDR2 SYDVKM. V shed 5 bases and J shed 0 bases, with 8 bases lying between them. The CDR3 sequence is 14 residues long. This CDR3 reads CASSDIYSNQPQHF. For the CDR3, the DNA is TGTGCCAGCAGTGACATCTATAGCAATCAGCCCCAGCATTTT.

This clonotype was found a few times. The V and J genes are TRBV7-9 and TRBJ2-7; D perhaps matches TRBD2 (6 bases). The CDR3 consists of 15 residues. The V and J ends lost 3 bases and 3 bases respectively, with 15 bases between them. CDR1 is SEHNR and CDR2 is FQNEAQ in the germline V gene (reference sequence). This CDR3 is CASSFPTWRGYEQYF. In nucleotides, the CDR3 is TGTGCCAGCAGCTTCCCAACATGGCGGGGCTACGAGCAGTACTTC.

This clonotype was seen a few times. The J gene is TRBJ2-1, the V gene TRBV11-2, with 11 bases that match TRBD2. V lost 1 base, J lost 7 bases, and 3 bases stayed unmatched. The CDR3 contains 15 residues. Per germline, CDR1 SGHAT and CDR2 FQNNGV. This chain's CDR3 is CASSLVAGGRNEQFF. The DNA for the CDR3 is TGTGCCAGCAGCTTAGTAGCGGGGGGGAGAAATGAGCAGTTCTTC.

This clonotype turned up a few times. This chain uses TRBV18 with TRBJ2-2, with D uncertain. This CDR3 is built from 14 residues. V was pared by 1 base and J by 3 bases, with 6 bases between. The germline CDR1 and CDR2 sequences are KGHSH and LQKENI. For the CDR3, the DNA is TGTGCCAGCTCACCACTAGTGTACACCGGGGAGCTGTTTTTT. Encoded protein: CASSPLVYTGELFF.

The genes are TRBV6-7 and TRBJ2-1; tentatively, D is TRBD2 (5 bases). TRBV6-7 is assigned to the ORF class and has an uncertain function. Trimming shortened V by 2 bases and J by 2 bases, and 7 bases separated the two germline ends. CDR3 size: 14 residues. For the CDR3, the DNA is TGTGCCAGCAGTTACGTGGGAGCCTACAATGAGCAGTTCTTC. This sequence encodes CASSYVGAYNEQFF.

V usage is TRBV12-3 or TRBV12-4 and J usage is TRBJ1-1; possibly TRBD1 for D (6 bases). The ends were cut back, 8 bases at V and 2 bases at J, with 15 bases in the middle. The CDR3 is 14 amino acids. This CDR3 reads CASQGGGPNTEAFF. The CDR3 DNA follows: TGTGCCAGCCAAGGGGGGGGGCCCAACACTGAAGCTTTCTTT.

This clonotype was picked up a small number of times. Compared with germline, one end of the junction differs, possibly owing to a read error. This chain connects TRBV12-3 or TRBV12-4 to TRBJ2-1; 14 bases align to TRBD2. CDR3 length: 13 amino acids. CDR3 in amino acids: CASIGTSGSPPLF. The CDR3 region has the DNA TGTGCCAGCATTGGGACTAGCGGGAGCCCCCCCCTCTTC.